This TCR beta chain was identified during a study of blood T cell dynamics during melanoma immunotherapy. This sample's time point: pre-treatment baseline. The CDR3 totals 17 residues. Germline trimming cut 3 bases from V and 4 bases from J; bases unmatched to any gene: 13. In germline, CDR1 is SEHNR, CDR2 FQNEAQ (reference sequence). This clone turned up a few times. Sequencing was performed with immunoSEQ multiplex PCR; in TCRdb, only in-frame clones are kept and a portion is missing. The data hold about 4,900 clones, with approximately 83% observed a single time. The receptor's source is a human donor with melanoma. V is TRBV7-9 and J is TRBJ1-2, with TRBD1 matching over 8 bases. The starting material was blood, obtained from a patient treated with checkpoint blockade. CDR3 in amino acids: CASSFRDRRNTLYGYTF. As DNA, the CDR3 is TGTGCCAGCAGCTTTCGGGACAGGCGAAATACCCTCTATGGCTACACCTTC.